The 16 T cell receptor beta chains presented below share a single source sample, sequenced in a study of blood T cells in healthy people across ages (dated by TCRdb to 2015 to 2017). Library construction relied on 5' RACE. Sequenced on an Illumina HiSeq 2500. The second PCR ran for roughly 7 to 12 cycles and used a J-beta primer mix along with a sample-barcoded 5' primer. In-frame beta chains were kept once TCRdb had trimmed the public reads at Q25 with fastp and called clones with MiXCR. Records with the same CDR3 protein are collapsed into one entry carrying the most frequent genes and DNA. A total of about 1.4 million distinct CDR3 sequences appear in this sample, almost 60% of them only once. Approximately 7% of the sample is taken by the ten largest. Sequencing input: blood. The receptors shown here come from a man aged 18 to 35 in good health.

The chain employs TRBV9 and TRBJ2-7; a possible D gene is TRBD2 (6 bases). The germline V gene encodes CDR1 SGDLS and CDR2 YYNGEE. With 5 bases removed from V and 7 bases from J, the gap between germline ends came to 19 bases. The CDR3 covers 14 residues. CDR3 nucleotide sequence: TGTGCCAGCAGTCCTTTAGGAGGGACGGGGGAGCAGTACTTC. Translated, it gives CASSPLGGTGEQYF. Full variable domain (remainder filled in from reference TRBV9 and TRBJ2-7): DSGVTQTPKHLITATGQRVTLRCSPRSGDLSVYWYQQSLDQGLQFLIQYYNGEERAKGNILERFSAQQFPDLHSELNLSSLELGDSALYFCASSPLGGTGEQYFGPGTRLTVT.

The rearrangement uses TRBV7-2 and TRBJ2-7; 7 bases align to TRBD1. This CDR3 is built from 15 residues. The V gene's germline CDR1 is SGHTA and CDR2 FQGNSA. V trimming: 5 bases; J trimming: 3 bases; junction bases outside the gene matches: 10. The CDR3 region has the DNA TGTGCCAGCAGCGGGCTGGACAGGTGGGACTACGAGCAGTACTTC. Amino acid sequence: CASSGLDRWDYEQYF.

The V gene is TRBV3-1, the J gene TRBJ1-5; D is perhaps TRBD1 (5 bases). V was trimmed by 4 bases and J by 0 bases, leaving 13 bases between them. The CDR3 has 16 amino acids. Germline V CDR1 and CDR2: LGHDT, YNNKEL (reference sequence). Written as DNA, the CDR3 is TGTGCCAGCAGCCGCGGGGGTGGTTTTAGCAATCAGCCCCAGCATTTT. Translation gives CASSRGGGFSNQPQHF.

This chain connects TRBV20-1 to TRBJ1-4; maybe TRBD1 (5 bases). This CDR3 spans 17 amino acids. The germline V and J ends were trimmed by 2 bases and 5 bases, with 21 bases remaining between them. Germline lookup yields CDR1 DFQATT and CDR2 SNEGSKA (reference sequence). The CDR3 DNA follows: TGCAGTGCTAGACGGGGGACCCTGGGTCTGGGGAATGAAAAACTGTTTTTT. Translating it yields CSARRGTLGLGNEKLFF.

This chain connects TRBV4-2 to TRBJ2-4; 9 nucleotides align to TRBD2. TRBJ2-7 matches the DNA end more closely, so the J call is doubtful. The CDR3 length is 14 residues. In germline, CDR1 is LGHNA, CDR2 YNFKEQ. CDR3 protein: CASSQTSGYYEQYF. In DNA, the CDR3 is TGTGCCAGCAGCCAAACTAGCGGGTACTACGAGCAGTACTTC.

V usage is TRBV5-5 and J usage is TRBJ2-1, with 13 positions matching TRBD2. This CDR3 is built from 18 residues. Germline V gene lookup returns CDR1 SGHKS and CDR2 YYEKEE (reference sequence). The V gene end was trimmed by 7 bases and the J gene end by 12 bases; junction bases not matched to a gene: 22. In DNA, the CDR3 is TGTGCCAGCCATAGGTTTGCCGGACTAGCGGGGGAATTCAGGGGGCAGTTCTTC. Its protein product is CASHRFAGLAGEFRGQFF.

Only a few counts were recorded for this clonotype. The chain joins TRBV4-1 to TRBJ1-4; TRBD1 matches 10 bases. Germline assignment: CDR1 MGHRA and CDR2 YSYEKL. The J segment lost 3 bases and the V segment lost 1 base, leaving 2 bases of the junction unmatched. CDR3 size: 16 residues. The CDR3, as DNA: TGCGCCAGCAGCCAAGTAGGACAGGGGGCTAATGAAAAACTGTTTTTT. Its protein product is CASSQVGQGANEKLFF.

This sequence joins TRBV20-1 and TRBJ2-4, with D maybe TRBD1 (5 bases). The closer fit of TRBJ2-7 to the DNA end suggests the J call may be wrong. Germline values: CDR1 DFQATT, CDR2 SNEGSKA (reference sequence). This CDR3 has 12 residues. The CDR3 loop reads CSVGRTTYEQYF. In DNA, the CDR3 is TGCAGTGTAGGCAGGACAACCTACGAGCAGTACTTC.

This chain connects TRBV7-8 to TRBJ2-5, with 12 bases fitting TRBD2. V shed 2 bases and J 0 bases; nucleotides not matched to a gene: 13. Germline V gene sequence: CDR1 SGHVS, CDR2 FQNEAQ. There are 20 residues in the CDR3. The chain's CDR3 is CASSLSPSSGGALYQETQYF. In DNA form, the CDR3 reads TGTGCCAGCAGCTTATCCCCCTCTAGCGGGGGGGCCCTTTACCAAGAGACCCAGTACTTC.

This chain joins TRBV9 and TRBJ1-1; no firm D call. V was shortened by 4 bases and J by 4 bases, with 20 bases between the two germline ends. Germline V lookup: CDR1 SGDLS, CDR2 YYNGEE. CDR3 size: 16 residues. CDR3 residues: CASSPERSGVGTEAFF. CDR3 DNA sequence: TGTGCCAGCAGCCCTGAGAGGTCTGGGGTAGGCACTGAAGCTTTCTTT.

The chain joins TRBV2 to TRBJ2-1, with D unresolved. Trimming removed 6 bases at V and 9 bases at J, with 9 bases between. From germline, CDR1 is SNHLY and CDR2 FYNNEI. The CDR3 loop spans 11 amino acids. The CDR3 is CASSDWSEQFF. In nucleotides, the CDR3 is TGTGCCAGCAGCGACTGGAGTGAGCAGTTCTTC.

This rearrangement joins TRBV4-2 to TRBJ2-3, with 9 nucleotides matching TRBD2. The germline gives CDR1 LGHNA, CDR2 YNFKEQ. Trimming took 0 bases from V and 6 from J; bases not matched to a gene: 4. The CDR3 is 15 amino acids. CDR3: CASSQERGGEDTQYF. The CDR3 nucleotides read TGTGCCAGCAGCCAAGAGCGGGGGGGCGAGGATACGCAGTATTTT.

The chain has TRBV15 and TRBJ1-6; TRBD1 aligns across 9 bases. Trimming removed 3 bases from V and 7 bases from J; junction bases left unmatched: 7. The CDR3 is made up of 16 amino acids. Germline CDR1 and CDR2: LNHNV and YYDKDF (reference sequence). The CDR3 nucleotides are TGTGCCACCAGCAGTCTACCGGGACAGGGAAATTCACCCCTCCACTTT. Translation: CATSSLPGQGNSPLHF.

This clonotype was seen a handful of times. V gene TRBV4-1 combines with J gene TRBJ2-7; TRBD2 matches at 10 bases. From germline, CDR1 is MGHRA and CDR2 YSYEKL. The CDR3 is made up of 17 amino acids. Unmatched junction bases numbered 11, after V lost 0 bases and J lost 6 bases. The CDR3 coding sequence is TGCGCCAGCAGCCAAGAAGGCCGAAGCGGGGGGGCAGTCGAGCAGTACTTC. Translating it yields CASSQEGRSGGAVEQYF.

The V gene is TRBV6-2 or TRBV6-3, the J gene TRBJ2-1, with D unresolved. The germline V gene encodes CDR1 MNHEY and CDR2 SVGEGT. Trimming removed 4 bases from V and 0 bases from J, with 10 bases in between. The CDR3 loop spans 15 amino acids. The CDR3 coding sequence is TGTGCCAGCAGTTTAACGATGAGCTCCTACAATGAGCAGTTCTTC. Translation: CASSLTMSSYNEQFF.

This chain connects TRBV6-5 to TRBJ2-7; the D gene could be TRBD1 or TRBD2 (6 bases each). V shed 8 bases and J shed 3 bases, with 17 bases lying between them. This CDR3 is built from 14 residues. Germline lookup yields CDR1 MNHEY and CDR2 SVGAGI. The CDR3 sequence is CASGGGRQGYEQYF. CDR3 DNA sequence: TGTGCCAGCGGAGGGGGACGTCAGGGCTACGAGCAGTACTTC.